This TCR beta chain emerged from a study of cytomegalovirus exposure and HLA in healthy donors. Comments on this clone: Its target is unknown.

Germline trimming cut 3 bases from V and 8 bases from J; bases unmatched to any gene: 11. The CDR3 contains 16 residues. Germline assignment: CDR1 SGHNT and CDR2 YYREEE (reference sequence). TCRdb's table, derived via immunoSEQ multiplex PCR, lists solely in-frame clones and lacks some. The top ten hold 0.8% to 0.85% of the sample, which has hundreds of thousands of clones, more than 80% seen once. Study results and limitations: Cytomegalovirus-associated status was assigned to roughly 160 TCR beta chains. The classifier was said to identify cytomegalovirus status with high specificity and sensitivity.

Sequenced material: PBMCs. This receptor was obtained from a woman between 18 and 29 years old in good health and CMV-seronegative. This chain uses TRBV5-4 with TRBJ1-6; 7 bases agree with TRBD1. CDR3 nucleotides: TGTGCCAGCAGCTGGGGTCCCAGGGGGGTGGATTCACCCCTCCACTTT. Amino acid sequence: CASSWGPRGVDSPLHF.